This T cell receptor (beta chain) was profiled in a study of T cells in Graves' hyperthyroidism and ophthalmopathy. The study, taken as a whole, reports: Most thyroid clonotypes expanded above 0.001 were also detected in blood.

TCR beta CDR3 sequences were amplified from RNA transcripts. An initial round of RT-PCR targeting the TCR CDR3 relied on the HTBI primer set. TCRdb re-derived calls from the multiplex PCR reads in MiXCR, one entry per CDR3 protein. This sample yields around 520,000 distinct CDR3 sequences, of which around 22% are seen a single time; about 11% belongs to the top ten. For ophthalmopathy patients, the Clinical Activity Score was at least 3 and the NOSPECS grade at least 4; duration was under 3 months. Uncontrolled infections, other autoimmune diseases, pregnancy or lactation led to exclusion of patients. This clonotype was counted many times. Its antigen is not known. Sequencing was done on a sample of blood. The clonotype was recovered from a woman aged 25 to 39 with Graves' ophthalmopathy.

The CDR3 here is CASSIFTALLSGANVLTF. In DNA, the CDR3 is TGTGCCAGTAGTATATTCACAGCTCTACTCTCTGGGGCCAACGTCCTGACTTTC. The chain joins TRBV19 to TRBJ2-6; no reliable D call. Germline CDR1 and CDR2: LNHDA and SQIVND (reference sequence). The CDR3 contains 18 residues. V shed 2 bases and J shed 0 bases, with 14 bases lying between them. The complete variable domain, with remaining parts taken from reference TRBV19 and TRBJ2-6, reads DGGITQSPKYLFRKEGQNVTLSCEQNLNHDAMYWYRQDPGQGLRLIYYSQIVNDFQKGDIAEGYSVSREKKESFPLTVTSAQKNPTAFYLCASSIFTALLSGANVLTFGAGSRLTVL.